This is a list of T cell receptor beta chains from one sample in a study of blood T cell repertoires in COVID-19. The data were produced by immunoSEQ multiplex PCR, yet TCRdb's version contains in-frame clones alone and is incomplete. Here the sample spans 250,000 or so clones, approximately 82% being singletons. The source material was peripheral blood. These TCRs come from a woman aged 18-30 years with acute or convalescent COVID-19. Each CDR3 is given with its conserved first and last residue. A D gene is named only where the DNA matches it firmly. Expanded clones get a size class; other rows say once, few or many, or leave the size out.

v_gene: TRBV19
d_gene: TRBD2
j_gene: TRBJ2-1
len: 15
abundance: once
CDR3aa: CASSIGTSGKDEQFF
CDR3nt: TGTGCCAGTAGTATTGGGACTAGCGGGAAAGATGAGCAGTTCTTC

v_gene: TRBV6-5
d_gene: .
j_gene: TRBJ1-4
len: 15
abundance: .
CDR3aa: CASSYSTGENEKLFF
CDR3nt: TGTGCCAGCAGTTACTCGACAGGCGAAAATGAAAAACTGTTTTTT

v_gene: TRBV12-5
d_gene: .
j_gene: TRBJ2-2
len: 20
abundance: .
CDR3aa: CASGLVGGGLLLLNTGELFF
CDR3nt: TGTGCTAGTGGTTTGGTGGGTGGGGGCCTACTCCTATTGAACACCGGGGAGCTGTTTTTT

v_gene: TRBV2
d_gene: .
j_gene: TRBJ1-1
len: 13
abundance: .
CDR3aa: CASKGDWNTEAFF
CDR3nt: TGTGCCAGCAAAGGGGACTGGAACACTGAAGCTTTCTTT

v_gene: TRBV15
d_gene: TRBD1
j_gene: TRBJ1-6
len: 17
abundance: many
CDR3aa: CATSRGVGQGDHSPLHF
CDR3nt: TGTGCCACCAGCAGAGGAGTGGGACAGGGAGATCATTCACCCCTCCACTTT

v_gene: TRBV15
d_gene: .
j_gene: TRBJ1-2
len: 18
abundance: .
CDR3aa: CATSRDQPQVPTSYGYTF
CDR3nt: TGTGCCACCAGCAGAGACCAGCCGCAGGTCCCTACCTCGTATGGCTACACCTTC

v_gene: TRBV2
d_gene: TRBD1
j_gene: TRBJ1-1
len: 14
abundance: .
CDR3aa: CASRLGTANTEAFF
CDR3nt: TGTGCCAGCAGACTAGGGACAGCGAACACTGAAGCTTTCTTT

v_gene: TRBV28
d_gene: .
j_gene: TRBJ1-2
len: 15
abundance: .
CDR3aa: CASSLYSTGEDGYTF
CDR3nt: TGTGCCAGCAGTTTATACAGTACCGGGGAGGATGGCTACACCTTC

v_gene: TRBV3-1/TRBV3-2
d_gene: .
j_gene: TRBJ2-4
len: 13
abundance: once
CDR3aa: CASSQWAKNIQYF
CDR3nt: TGTGCCAGCAGTCAGTGGGCCAAAAACATTCAGTACTTC

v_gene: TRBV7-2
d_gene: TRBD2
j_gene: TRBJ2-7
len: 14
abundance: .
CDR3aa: CASRVSSGIYEQYF
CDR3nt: TGTGCCAGCAGAGTGAGTAGCGGGATCTACGAGCAGTACTTC

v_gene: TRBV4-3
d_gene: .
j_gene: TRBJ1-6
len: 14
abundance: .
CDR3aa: CASSNIFYNSPLHF
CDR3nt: TGCGCCAGCAGCAATATCTTCTATAATTCACCCCTCCACTTT

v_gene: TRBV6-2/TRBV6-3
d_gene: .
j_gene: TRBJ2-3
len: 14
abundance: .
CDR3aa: CASSWSLNGDTQYF
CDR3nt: TGTGCCAGCAGTTGGTCCCTTAACGGAGATACGCAGTATTTT

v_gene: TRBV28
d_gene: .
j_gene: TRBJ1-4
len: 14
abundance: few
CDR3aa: CASSAGGPNEKLFF
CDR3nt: TGTGCCAGCTCGGCCGGAGGCCCTAATGAAAAACTGTTTTTT

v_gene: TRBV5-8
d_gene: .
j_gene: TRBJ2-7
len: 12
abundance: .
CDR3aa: CASSSLGYEQYF
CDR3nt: TGTGCCAGCAGCTCGCTAGGATACGAGCAGTACTTC

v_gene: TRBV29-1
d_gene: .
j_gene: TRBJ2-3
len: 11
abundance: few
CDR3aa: CSVQGADTQYF
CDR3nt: TGCAGCGTTCAGGGTGCAGATACGCAGTATTTT

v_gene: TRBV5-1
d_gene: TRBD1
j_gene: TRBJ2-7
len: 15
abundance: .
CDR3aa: CASSSTGTGDTEQYF
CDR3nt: TGCGCCAGCAGCTCCACCGGGACAGGGGATACCGAGCAGTACTTC

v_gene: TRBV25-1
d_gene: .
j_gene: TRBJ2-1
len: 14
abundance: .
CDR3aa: CASSDSDSRAEQFF
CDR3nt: TGTGCCAGCAGTGATAGCGATAGCCGGGCCGAGCAGTTCTTC

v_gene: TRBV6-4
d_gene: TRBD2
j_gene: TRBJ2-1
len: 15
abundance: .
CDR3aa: CASSDVAGDINEQFF
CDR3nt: TGTGCCAGCAGTGACGTGGCGGGAGATATCAATGAGCAGTTCTTC

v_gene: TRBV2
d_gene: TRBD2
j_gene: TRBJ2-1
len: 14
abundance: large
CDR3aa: CASKASGNYNEQFF
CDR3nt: TGTGCCAGCAAGGCTAGCGGGAATTACAATGAGCAGTTCTTC

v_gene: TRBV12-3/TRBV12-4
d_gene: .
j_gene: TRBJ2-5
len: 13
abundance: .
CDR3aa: CASSFTNRGAQYF
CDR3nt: TGTGCCAGCAGTTTCACCAATCGAGGAGCCCAGTACTTC

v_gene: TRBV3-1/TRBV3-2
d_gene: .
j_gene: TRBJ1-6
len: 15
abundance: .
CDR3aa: CASSQDIADHSPLHF
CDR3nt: TGTGCCAGCAGCCAAGATATCGCAGATCATTCACCCCTCCACTTT

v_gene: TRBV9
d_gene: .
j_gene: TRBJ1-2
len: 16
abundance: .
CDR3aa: CASSVSLGGAGYGYTF
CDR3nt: TGTGCCAGCAGCGTATCCCTGGGGGGGGCAGGCTATGGCTACACCTTC

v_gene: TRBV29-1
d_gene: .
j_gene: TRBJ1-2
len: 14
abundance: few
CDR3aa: CSVAPQVGAYGYTF
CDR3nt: TGCAGCGTTGCCCCTCAGGTGGGGGCCTATGGCTACACCTTC

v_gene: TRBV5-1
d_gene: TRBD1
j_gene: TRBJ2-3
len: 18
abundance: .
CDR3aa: CASSLVTGTSFGTDTQYF
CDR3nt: TGCGCCAGCAGCTTGGTGACAGGGACATCCTTTGGCACAGATACGCAGTATTTT

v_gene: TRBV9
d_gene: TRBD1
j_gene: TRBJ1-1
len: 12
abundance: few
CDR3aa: CASSVDRGKAFF
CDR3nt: TGTGCCAGCAGCGTAGACAGGGGGAAAGCTTTCTTT

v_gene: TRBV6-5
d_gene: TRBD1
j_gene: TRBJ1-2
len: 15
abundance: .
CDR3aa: CASTLPRQGGNGYTF
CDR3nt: TGTGCCAGCACCCTACCCAGACAGGGCGGAAATGGCTACACCTTC

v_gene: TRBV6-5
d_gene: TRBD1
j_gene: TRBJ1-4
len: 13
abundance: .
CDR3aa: CASSSDRGGKLFF
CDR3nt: TGTGCCAGCAGCTCGGACAGGGGAGGAAAACTGTTTTTT

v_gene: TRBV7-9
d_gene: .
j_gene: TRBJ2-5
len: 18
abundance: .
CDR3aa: CASSKTTTGVQVQETQYF
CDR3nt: TGTGCCAGCAGCAAGACAACGACAGGCGTTCAGGTCCAAGAGACCCAGTACTTC

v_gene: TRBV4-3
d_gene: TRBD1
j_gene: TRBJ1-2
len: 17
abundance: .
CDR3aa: CASSQAGTGGFNYGYTF
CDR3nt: TGCGCCAGCAGCCAAGCCGGGACAGGGGGATTTAACTATGGCTACACCTTC

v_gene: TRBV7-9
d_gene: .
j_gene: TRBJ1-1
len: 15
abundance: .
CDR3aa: CASSLQGGGNTEAFF
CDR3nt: TGTGCCAGCAGCTTACAGGGAGGCGGAAACACTGAAGCTTTCTTT

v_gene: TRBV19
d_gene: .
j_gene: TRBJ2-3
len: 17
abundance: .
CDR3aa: CASSMRGGRGRTDTQYF
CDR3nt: TGTGCCAGTAGTATGAGGGGTGGCAGGGGACGGACAGATACGCAGTATTTT

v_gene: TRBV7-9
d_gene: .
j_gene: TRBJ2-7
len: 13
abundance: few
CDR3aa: CASSSGGRNEQYF
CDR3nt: TGTGCCAGCAGCTCCGGGGGGCGGAACGAGCAGTACTTC

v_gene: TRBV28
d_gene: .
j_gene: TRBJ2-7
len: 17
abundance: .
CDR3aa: CASSRIRGLMGTYEQYF
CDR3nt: TGTGCCAGCAGCCGAATCCGGGGTTTAATGGGCACCTACGAGCAGTACTTC

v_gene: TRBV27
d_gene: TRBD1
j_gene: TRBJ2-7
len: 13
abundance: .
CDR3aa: CASASGGRYEQYF
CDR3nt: TGTGCCAGCGCCTCAGGGGGTCGATACGAGCAGTACTTC

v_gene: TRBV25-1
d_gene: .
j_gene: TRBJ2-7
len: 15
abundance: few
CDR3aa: CASGPLRLAGYEQYF
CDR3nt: TGTGCCAGCGGCCCCCTACGATTAGCTGGGTACGAGCAGTACTTC

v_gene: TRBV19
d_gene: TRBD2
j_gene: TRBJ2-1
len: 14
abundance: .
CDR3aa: CASNGTTDYNEQFF
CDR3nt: TGTGCCAGTAATGGGACTACAGACTACAATGAGCAGTTCTTC

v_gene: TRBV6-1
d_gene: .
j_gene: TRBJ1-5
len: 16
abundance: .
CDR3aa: CASSASRQAKGQPQHF
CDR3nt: TGTGCCAGCAGTGCATCCAGACAGGCCAAAGGGCAGCCCCAGCATTTT

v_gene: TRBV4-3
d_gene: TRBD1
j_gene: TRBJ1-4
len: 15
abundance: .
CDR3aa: CASSQVGQGREKLFF
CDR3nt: TGCGCCAGCAGCCAAGTTGGACAGGGACGGGAAAAACTGTTTTTT

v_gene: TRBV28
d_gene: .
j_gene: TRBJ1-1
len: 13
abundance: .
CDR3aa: CASSSGPWAEAFF
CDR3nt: TGTGCCAGCAGCTCAGGGCCGTGGGCTGAAGCTTTCTTT

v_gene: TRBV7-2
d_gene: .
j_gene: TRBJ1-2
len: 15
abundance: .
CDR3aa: CASSFSTGLNYGYTF
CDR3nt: TGTGCCAGCAGCTTTTCGACAGGCCTTAACTATGGCTACACCTTC

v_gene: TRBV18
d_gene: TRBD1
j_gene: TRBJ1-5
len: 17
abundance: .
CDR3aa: CASSPRPGTGFGQPQHF
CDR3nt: TGTGCCAGCTCACCCCGTCCCGGGACAGGCTTCGGGCAGCCCCAGCATTTT

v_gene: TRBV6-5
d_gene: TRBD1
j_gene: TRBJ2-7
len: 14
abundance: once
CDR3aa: CASSYSGQGYEQYF
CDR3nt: TGTGCCAGCAGTTACTCGGGACAGGGCTACGAGCAGTACTTC

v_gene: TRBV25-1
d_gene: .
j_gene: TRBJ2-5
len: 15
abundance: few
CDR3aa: CASSEQGHTEETQYF
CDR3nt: TGTGCCAGCAGTGAACAGGGACACACAGAAGAGACCCAGTACTTC

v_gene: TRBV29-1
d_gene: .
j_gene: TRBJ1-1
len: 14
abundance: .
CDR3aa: CSATGNGFNTEAFF
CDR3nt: TGCAGCGCTACAGGGAACGGATTTAACACTGAAGCTTTCTTT

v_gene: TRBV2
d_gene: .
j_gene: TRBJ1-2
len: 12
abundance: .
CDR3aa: CASSAGGAGYTF
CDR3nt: TGTGCCAGCAGTGCTGGGGGCGCAGGCTACACCTTC

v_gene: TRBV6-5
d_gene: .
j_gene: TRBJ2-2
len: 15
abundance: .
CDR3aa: CATHGTGEHTGELFF
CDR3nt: TGTGCCACCCACGGGACGGGAGAACACACCGGGGAGCTGTTTTTT

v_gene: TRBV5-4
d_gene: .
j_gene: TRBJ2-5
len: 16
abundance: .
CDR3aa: CASSLGASRGQETQYF
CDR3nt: TGTGCCAGCAGCTTGGGGGCTAGCAGAGGGCAAGAGACCCAGTACTTC

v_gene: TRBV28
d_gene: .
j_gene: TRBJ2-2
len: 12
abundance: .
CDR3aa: CASSLVSGELFF
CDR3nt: TGTGCCAGCAGTTTAGTCAGCGGGGAGCTGTTTTTT

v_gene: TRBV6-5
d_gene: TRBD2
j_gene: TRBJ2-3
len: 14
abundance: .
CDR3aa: CASSYDGGRVSQYF
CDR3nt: TGTGCCAGCAGTTACGACGGGGGGAGAGTTTCGCAGTATTTT

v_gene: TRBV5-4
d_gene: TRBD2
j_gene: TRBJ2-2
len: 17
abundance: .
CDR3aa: CASSRRLAGGNTGELFF
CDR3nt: TGTGCCAGCAGCCGAAGACTAGCGGGAGGGAACACCGGGGAGCTGTTTTTT

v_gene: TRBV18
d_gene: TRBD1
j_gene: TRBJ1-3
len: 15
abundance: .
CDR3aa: CASSPPTGTGNTIYF
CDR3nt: TGTGCCAGCTCACCACCGACAGGGACTGGAAACACCATATATTTT

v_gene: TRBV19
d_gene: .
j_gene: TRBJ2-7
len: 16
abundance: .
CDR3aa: CASSIGERIPTYEQYF
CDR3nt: TGTGCCAGTAGTATAGGGGAGAGGATTCCAACTTACGAGCAGTACTTC

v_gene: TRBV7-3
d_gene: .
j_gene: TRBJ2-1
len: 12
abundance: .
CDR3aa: CASSLVGGEQFF
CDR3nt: TGTGCCAGCAGCTTAGTAGGGGGTGAGCAGTTCTTC

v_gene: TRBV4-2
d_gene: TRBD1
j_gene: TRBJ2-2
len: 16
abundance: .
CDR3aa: CASSQGDRGRTGELFF
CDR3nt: TGTGCCAGCAGCCAAGGTGACAGGGGGCGAACCGGGGAGCTGTTTTTT

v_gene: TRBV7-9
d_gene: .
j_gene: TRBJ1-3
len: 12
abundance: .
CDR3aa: CASSFFVNTIYF
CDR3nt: TGTGCCAGCAGCTTCTTCGTAAACACCATATATTTT

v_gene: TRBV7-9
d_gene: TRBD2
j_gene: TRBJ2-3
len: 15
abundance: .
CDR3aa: CASSSRGEGTDTQYF
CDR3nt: TGTGCCAGCAGCTCGCGGGGGGAAGGCACAGATACGCAGTATTTT

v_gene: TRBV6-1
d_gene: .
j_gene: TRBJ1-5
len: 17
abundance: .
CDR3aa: CASSDALIEYSNQPQHF
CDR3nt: TGTGCCAGCAGTGACGCCCTGATAGAATATAGCAATCAGCCCCAGCATTTT

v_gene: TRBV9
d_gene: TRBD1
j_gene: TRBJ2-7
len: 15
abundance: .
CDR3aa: CASSVRDRGFYEQYF
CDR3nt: TGTGCCAGCAGCGTCCGGGACAGGGGTTTCTACGAGCAGTACTTC

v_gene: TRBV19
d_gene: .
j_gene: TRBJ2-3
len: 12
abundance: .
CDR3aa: CASSIGTDTQYF
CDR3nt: TGTGCCAGTAGTATCGGCACAGATACGCAGTATTTT

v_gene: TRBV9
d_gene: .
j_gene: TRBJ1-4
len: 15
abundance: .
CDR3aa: CASSPVGVGGEKLFF
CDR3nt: TGTGCCAGCAGCCCAGTGGGGGTGGGAGGTGAAAAACTGTTTTTT